The 8 T cell receptor beta chains presented below share a single source sample, sequenced in a study of blood T cell repertoires in COVID-19. The protocol was immunoSEQ multiplex PCR, while the TCRdb copy is restricted to in-frame clones and leaves out a portion. This sample has 200,000 to 250,000 clones, with around 86% found just once. The source material was PBMCs or T cells enriched from blood (not recorded which). These receptors were obtained from a man aged 35 to 55 who had recovered from COVID-19.

The sample holds a few counts of this clone. Written as DNA, the CDR3 is TGTGCCAGCAGCTTAGGCGACAGGGGCTACGAGCAGTACTTC. This translates into CASSLGDRGYEQYF. The chain recombines TRBV7-8 with TRBJ2-7; TRBD1 matches 8 bases. Germline V lookup: CDR1 SGHVS, CDR2 FQNEAQ. Trimming took 1 base from V and 3 from J; bases not matched to a gene: 2. This CDR3 comprises 14 residues.

The rearrangement joins TRBV3-1 (or the pseudogene TRBV3-2) to TRBJ2-1; a weak D match, TRBD2 (6 bases). This CDR3 has 14 amino acids. Trimming stripped 5 bases from V and 2 bases from J, with 10 bases between. Per the germline V gene, CDR1 is LGHDT and CDR2 is YNNKEL (reference sequence). The CDR3 DNA reads TGTGCCAGCAGCAGGGACTCGACCTACAATGAGCAGTTCTTC. This sequence encodes CASSRDSTYNEQFF.

The genes are TRBV6-4 and TRBJ2-3; D is undetermined. There are 12 residues in the CDR3. Per germline, CDR1 MRHNA and CDR2 SNTAGT. V was cut by 7 bases and J by 0 bases, with 5 bases left in between. Here the CDR3 reads CASTLSTDTQYF. CDR3 bases: TGTGCCAGCACGTTGAGCACAGATACGCAGTATTTT.

V gene TRBV5-1 combines with J gene TRBJ2-2, with a possible D match to TRBD2 (6 bases). The germline gives CDR1 SGHRS, CDR2 YFSETQ. Trimming shortened V by 1 base and J by 0 bases, and 16 bases separated the two germline ends. This CDR3 is 18 amino acids long. This chain's CDR3 is CASSLRLGRHANTGELFF. The CDR3 DNA reads as TGCGCCAGCAGCTTGAGGCTTGGGAGGCATGCGAACACCGGGGAGCTGTTTTTT.

The J gene is TRBJ2-1, the V gene TRBV18, with a weak D call TRBD2 (5 bases). This CDR3 is built from 14 residues. The germline CDR1 and CDR2 sequences are KGHSH and LQKENI. Trimming stripped 3 bases from V and 7 bases from J, with 13 bases between. The CDR3 here is CASSPPVGANEQFF. The CDR3 region has the DNA TGTGCCAGCTCACCCCCTGTGGGAGCGAATGAGCAGTTCTTC.

This chain joins TRBV6-5 and TRBJ1-1; possible D gene TRBD1, 6 bases. CDR3 size: 13 residues. Trimming pared 5 bases from V and 7 bases from J, leaving 14 bases between. CDR1 is MNHEY, CDR2 SVGAGI, per germline. The CDR3 DNA follows: TGTGCCAGCAGTCCTCAGGGGCGAAGTGAAGCTTTCTTT. It encodes CASSPQGRSEAFF.

This clone came up once. The chain joins TRBV19 to TRBJ2-3; no firm D call. The V end lost 3 bases, the J end lost 6 bases, and 10 bases lay between the germline ends. The CDR3 has 13 amino acids. From germline, CDR1 is LNHDA and CDR2 SQIVND (reference sequence). This CDR3 is CASSISRWDTQYF. CDR3 nucleotide sequence: TGTGCCAGTAGTATTTCTAGATGGGATACGCAGTATTTT.

The V and J genes are TRBV2 and TRBJ1-3; the D gene is possibly TRBD1 (5 bases). Germline V gene lookup returns CDR1 SNHLY and CDR2 FYNNEI. The V gene lost 4 bases and the J gene lost 0 bases, with 10 bases spanning the gap. The CDR3 length is 15 residues. The CDR3 coding sequence is TGTGCCAGCAGTGTGGGACTGGACTCTGGAAACACCATATATTTT. Translated, it gives CASSVGLDSGNTIYF.